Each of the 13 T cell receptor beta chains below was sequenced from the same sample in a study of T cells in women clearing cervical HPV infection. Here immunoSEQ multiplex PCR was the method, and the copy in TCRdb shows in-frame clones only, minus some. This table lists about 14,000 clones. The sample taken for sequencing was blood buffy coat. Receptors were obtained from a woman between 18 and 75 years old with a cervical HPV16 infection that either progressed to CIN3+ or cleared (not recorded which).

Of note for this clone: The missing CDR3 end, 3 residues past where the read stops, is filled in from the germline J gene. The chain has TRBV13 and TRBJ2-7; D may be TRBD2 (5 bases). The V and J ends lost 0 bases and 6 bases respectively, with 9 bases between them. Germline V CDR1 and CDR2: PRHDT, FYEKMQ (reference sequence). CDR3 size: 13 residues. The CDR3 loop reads CASSLGTISEQYF. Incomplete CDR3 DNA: TGTGCCAGCAGCTTAGGGACTATAAGCGAG.

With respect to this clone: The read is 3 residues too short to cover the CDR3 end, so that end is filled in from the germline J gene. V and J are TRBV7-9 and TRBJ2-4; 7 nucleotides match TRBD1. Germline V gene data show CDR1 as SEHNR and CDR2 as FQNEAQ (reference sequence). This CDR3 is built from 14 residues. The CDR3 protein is CASSLQGDRVGQYF. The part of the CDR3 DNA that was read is TGTGCCAGCAGCTTACAAGGAGACAGGGTGGGT.

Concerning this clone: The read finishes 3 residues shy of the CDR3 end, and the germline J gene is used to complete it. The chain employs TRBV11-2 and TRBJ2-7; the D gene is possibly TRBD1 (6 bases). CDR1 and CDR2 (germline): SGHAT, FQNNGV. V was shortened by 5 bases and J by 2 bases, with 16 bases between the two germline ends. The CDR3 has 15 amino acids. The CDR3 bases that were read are TGTGCCAGCAGCAGGCTCCGGGACAATCCCTACGAG. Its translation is CASSRLRDNPYE. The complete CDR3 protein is CASSRLRDNPYEQYF.

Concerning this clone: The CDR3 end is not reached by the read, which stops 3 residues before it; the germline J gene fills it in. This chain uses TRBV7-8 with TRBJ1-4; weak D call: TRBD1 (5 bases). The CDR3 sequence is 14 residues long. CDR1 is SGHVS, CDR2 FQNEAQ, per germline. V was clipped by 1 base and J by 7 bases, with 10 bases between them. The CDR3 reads CASSLGGASEKLFF. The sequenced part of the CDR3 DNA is TGTGCCAGCAGCTTAGGAGGGGCTAGTGAAAAA.

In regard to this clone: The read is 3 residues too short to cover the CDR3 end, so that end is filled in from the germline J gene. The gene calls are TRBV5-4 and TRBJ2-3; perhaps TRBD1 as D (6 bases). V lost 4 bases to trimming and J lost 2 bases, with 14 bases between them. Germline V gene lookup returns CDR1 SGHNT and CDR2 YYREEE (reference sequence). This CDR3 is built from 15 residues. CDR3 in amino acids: CASSLDSSLTDTQYF. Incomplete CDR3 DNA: TGTGCCAGCAGCCTGGACAGCAGCCTCACAGATACG.

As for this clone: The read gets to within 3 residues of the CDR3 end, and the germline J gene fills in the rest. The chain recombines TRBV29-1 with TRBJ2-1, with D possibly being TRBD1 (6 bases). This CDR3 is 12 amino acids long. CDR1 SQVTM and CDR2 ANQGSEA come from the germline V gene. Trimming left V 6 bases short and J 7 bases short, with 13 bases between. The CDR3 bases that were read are TGCAGCGTCCACAGACAGGAGAATGAG. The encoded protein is CSVHRQENE. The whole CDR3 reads CSVHRQENEQFF.

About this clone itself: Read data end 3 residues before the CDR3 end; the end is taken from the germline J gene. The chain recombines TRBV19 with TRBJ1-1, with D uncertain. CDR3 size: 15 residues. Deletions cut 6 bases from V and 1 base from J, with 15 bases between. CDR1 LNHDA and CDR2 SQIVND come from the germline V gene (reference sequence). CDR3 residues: CASSSATVWNTEAFF. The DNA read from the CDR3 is TGTGCCAGTAGCTCAGCGACCGTTTGGAACACTGAA. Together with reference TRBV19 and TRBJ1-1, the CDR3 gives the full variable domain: DGGITQSPKYLFRKEGQNVTLSCEQNLNHDAMYWYRQDPGQGLRLIYYSQIVNDFQKGDIAEGYSVSREKKESFPLTVTSAQKNPTAFYLCASSSATVWNTEAFFGQGTRLTVV.

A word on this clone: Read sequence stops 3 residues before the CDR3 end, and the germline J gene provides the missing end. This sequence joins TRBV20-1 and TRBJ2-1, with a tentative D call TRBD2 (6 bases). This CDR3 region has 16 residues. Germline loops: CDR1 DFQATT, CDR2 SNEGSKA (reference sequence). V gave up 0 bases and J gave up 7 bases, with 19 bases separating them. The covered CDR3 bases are TGCAGTGCTAGAGACTCTGGCGGGGACTCGGCGAATGAG. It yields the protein CSARDSGGDSANE. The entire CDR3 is CSARDSGGDSANEQFF.

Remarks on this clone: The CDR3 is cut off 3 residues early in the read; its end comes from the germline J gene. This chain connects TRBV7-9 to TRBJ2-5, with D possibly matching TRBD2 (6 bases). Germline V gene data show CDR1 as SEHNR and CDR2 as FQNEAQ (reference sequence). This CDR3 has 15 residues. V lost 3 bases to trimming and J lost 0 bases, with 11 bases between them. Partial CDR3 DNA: TGTGCCAGCAGCTTCGCCGGGACTTACCAAGAGACC. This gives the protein CASSFAGTYQET. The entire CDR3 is CASSFAGTYQETQYF.

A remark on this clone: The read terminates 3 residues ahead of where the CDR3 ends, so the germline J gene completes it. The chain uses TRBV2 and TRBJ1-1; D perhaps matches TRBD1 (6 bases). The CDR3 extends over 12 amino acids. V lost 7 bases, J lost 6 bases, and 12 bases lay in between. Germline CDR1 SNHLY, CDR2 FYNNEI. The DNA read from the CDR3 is TGTGCCAGCACTTGGAAGGGGGCTGAA. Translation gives CASTWKGAE. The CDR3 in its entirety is CASTWKGAEAFF. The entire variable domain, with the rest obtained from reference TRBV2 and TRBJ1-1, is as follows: EPEVTQTPSHQVTQMGQEVILRCVPISNHLYFYWYRQILGQKVEFLVSFYNNEISEKSEIFDDQFSVERPDGSNFTLKIRSTKLEDSAMYFCASTWKGAEAFFGQGTRLTVV.

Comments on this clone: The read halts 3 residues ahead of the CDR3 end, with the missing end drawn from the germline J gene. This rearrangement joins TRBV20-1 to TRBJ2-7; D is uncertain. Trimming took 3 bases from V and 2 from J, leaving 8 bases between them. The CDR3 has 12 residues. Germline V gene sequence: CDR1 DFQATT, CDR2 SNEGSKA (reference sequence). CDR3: CSASLAAYEQYF. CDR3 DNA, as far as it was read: TGCAGTGCTAGCCTTGCAGCCTACGAG.

The chain's CDR3 is CASSFSADTYTF. CDR3 DNA, as far as it was read: TGTGCCAGCAGCTTCTCCGCAGATACC. The chain uses TRBV7-2 and TRBJ1-2, with no clear D. The read falls 3 residues short of the CDR3 end, and the missing part is taken from the germline J gene. CDR3 length equals 12 residues. The germline gives CDR1 SGHTA, CDR2 FQGNSA.

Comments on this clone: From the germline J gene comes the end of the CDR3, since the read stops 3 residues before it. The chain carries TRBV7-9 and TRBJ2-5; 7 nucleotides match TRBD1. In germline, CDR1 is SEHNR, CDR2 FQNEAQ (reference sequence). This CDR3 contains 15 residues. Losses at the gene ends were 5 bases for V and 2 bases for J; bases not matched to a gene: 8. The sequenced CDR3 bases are TGTGCCAGCAGCCTCCTAGGACAGGAGCAAGAGACC. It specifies CASSLLGQEQET. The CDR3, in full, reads CASSLLGQEQETQYF. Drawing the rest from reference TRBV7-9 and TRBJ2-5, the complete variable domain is DTGVSQNPRHKITKRGQNVTFRCDPISEHNRLYWYRQTLGQGPEFLTYFQNEAQLEKSRLLSDRFSAERPKGSFSTLEIQRTEQGDSAMYLCASSLLGQEQETQYFGPGTRLLVL.